Presented here are 20 T cell receptor beta chains from one specimen sequenced in a study of cytomegalovirus exposure and HLA in healthy donors. This PCR relied on a set of 60 Vbeta primers and 13 Jbeta primers. The method was immunoSEQ multiplex PCR; TCRdb's version includes in-frame clones alone and lacks a portion of them. The sample lists 120,000 or so clones; 65% to 85% were seen once. Sequenced material: PBMCs. Receptors originate from a man between 25 and 39 years old in good health and CMV-seropositive.

In the case of this clone: An end of the junction does not agree with germline; a read error may underlie this. The chain has TRBV7-9 and TRBJ2-1; tentatively, D is TRBD1 (6 bases). The germline V gene encodes CDR1 SEHNR and CDR2 FQNEAQ (reference sequence). This CDR3 is 16 amino acids long. The CDR3 spells CTSSTTRPQGYNEQFF. The CDR3 DNA follows: TGTACCAGCAGCACAACCAGACCACAGGGCTACAATGAGCAGTTCTTC.

The chain recombines TRBV11-2 with TRBJ1-6; the match to TRBD1 covers 9 bases. V lost 3 bases, J lost 7 bases, and 7 bases stayed unmatched. Per germline, CDR1 SGHAT and CDR2 FQNNGV. CDR3 size: 16 residues. CDR3 sequence: CASSLAGTGNNSPLHF. DNA for the CDR3: TGTGCCAGCAGCTTGGCCGGGACAGGGAACAATTCACCCCTCCACTTT.

The chain is built from TRBV5-1 and TRBJ2-7, with D perhaps TRBD2 (5 bases). This CDR3 region has 14 residues. Germline V lookup: CDR1 SGHRS, CDR2 YFSETQ. V was shortened by 0 bases and J by 2 bases, with 9 bases between the two germline ends. The CDR3 region is CASSLAMTTYEQYF. Written as DNA, the CDR3 is TGCGCCAGCAGCTTGGCGATGACTACCTACGAGCAGTACTTC.

J is TRBJ2-2 and V is TRBV19; 8 bases line up with TRBD2. Germline V CDR1 and CDR2: LNHDA, SQIVND (reference sequence). The V gene end was trimmed by 7 bases and the J gene end by 2 bases; junction bases not matched to a gene: 12. This CDR3 spans 17 amino acids. CDR3 sequence (DNA): TGTGCCAGTACCATCAGGGAGCGGGGGATCAACACCGGGGAGCTGTTTTTT. It yields the protein CASTIRERGINTGELFF.

This chain joins TRBV4-2 and TRBJ2-1; maybe TRBD2 (6 bases). The V end was cut by 1 base, the J end by 6 bases, with 7 bases between. The CDR3 runs 13 residues. Germline V lookup: CDR1 LGHNA, CDR2 YNFKEQ. CDR3 sequence: CASSQATSNEQFF. In DNA form, the CDR3 reads TGTGCCAGCAGCCAAGCGACTAGCAATGAGCAGTTCTTC.

The chain joins TRBV5-1 to TRBJ2-7; weak D call: TRBD1 (5 bases). V lost 0 bases, J lost 6 bases, and 13 bases lay in between. CDR1 is SGHRS and CDR2 is YFSETQ in the germline V gene. The length of the CDR3 is 14 residues. The DNA of the CDR3 is TGCGCCAGCAGCTTGGGCCAGGGAATAGGCGAGCAGTACTTC. It translates to CASSLGQGIGEQYF.

The chain is built from TRBV5-5 and TRBJ2-3; D ambiguous. The V gene lost 4 bases and the J gene lost 4 bases, with 10 bases spanning the gap. Germline V gene sequence: CDR1 SGHKS, CDR2 YYEKEE (reference sequence). The CDR3 is made up of 13 amino acids. CDR3 sequence: CASSRPDSDTQYF. The CDR3 DNA follows: TGTGCCAGCAGCCGGCCAGACTCAGATACGCAGTATTTT.

The genes are TRBV19 and TRBJ2-7; 9 bases fit TRBD1. Germline V lookup: CDR1 LNHDA, CDR2 SQIVND (reference sequence). V dropped 3 bases and J dropped 2; count of bases not matched to a gene: 5. The CDR3 length is 15 residues. In DNA, the CDR3 is TGTGCCAGTAGTATGGCCGGGACAGGGCCCTACGAGCAGTACTTC. Translated, it gives CASSMAGTGPYEQYF. Variable domain in full (rest from reference TRBV19 and TRBJ2-7): DGGITQSPKYLFRKEGQNVTLSCEQNLNHDAMYWYRQDPGQGLRLIYYSQIVNDFQKGDIAEGYSVSREKKESFPLTVTSAQKNPTAFYLCASSMAGTGPYEQYFGPGTRLTVT.

The chain has TRBV6-4 and TRBJ1-1; 8 bases agree with TRBD1. This CDR3 is 15 amino acids long. The J segment lost 3 bases and the V segment lost 2 bases, leaving 5 bases of the junction unmatched. CDR1 and CDR2 from the germline V gene are MRHNA and SNTAGT. CDR3 sequence: CASSDQTGEDTEAFF. DNA for the CDR3: TGTGCCAGCAGTGACCAGACAGGGGAGGACACTGAAGCTTTCTTT.

Worth noting for this clone: One end of the junction varies from germline; a read error may be responsible. This chain uses TRBV7-9 with TRBJ2-2; TRBD1 matches at 9 bases. CDR1 SEHNR and CDR2 FQNEAQ come from the germline V gene (reference sequence). The CDR3 sequence is 15 residues long. CDR3 in amino acids: CSSNQDRGNTGELFF. CDR3 nucleotides: TGTTCCAGCAACCAGGACAGGGGTAACACCGGGGAGCTGTTTTTT.

This rearrangement joins TRBV15 to TRBJ2-5, with TRBD1 as a possible D gene (6 bases). Germline assignment: CDR1 LNHNV and CDR2 YYDKDF (reference sequence). The CDR3 sequence is 15 residues long. Trimming cost V 0 bases and J 5 bases, with 13 bases left between them. This chain's CDR3 is CATSRDDRRGETQYF. The CDR3 nucleotides read TGTGCCACCAGCAGAGATGACAGGCGAGGGGAGACCCAGTACTTC.

The J gene is TRBJ1-6, the V gene TRBV28, with a weak D call TRBD1 (5 bases). The V end was cut by 6 bases, the J end by 7 bases, with 13 bases between. The germline CDR1 and CDR2 sequences are MDHEN and SYDVKM. This CDR3 contains 14 residues. The DNA for the CDR3 is TGTGCCAGCAGAACTGGGGGGGGGAATTCACCCCTCCACTTT. Translated: CASRTGGGNSPLHF.

The chain is built from TRBV5-1 and TRBJ1-2, with 10 nucleotides matching TRBD1. This CDR3 is 16 amino acids long. Germline-derived CDR1 and CDR2 are SGHRS and YFSETQ. The J segment lost 2 bases and the V segment lost 4 bases, leaving 8 bases of the junction unmatched. The CDR3 here is CASSSNRDRGNYGYTF. The DNA of the CDR3 is TGCGCCAGCAGCAGCAACCGGGACAGGGGAAACTATGGCTACACCTTC.

The chain combines TRBV5-1 with TRBJ2-3; D is possibly TRBD2 (6 bases). Per the germline V gene, CDR1 is SGHRS and CDR2 is YFSETQ. V was cut by 5 bases and J by 2 bases, with 12 bases left in between. This CDR3 has 14 residues. The CDR3 nucleotides are TGCGCCAGCAGGCGGGACTTTCCCACAGATACGCAGTATTTT. Translating it yields CASRRDFPTDTQYF.

The J gene is TRBJ2-1, the V gene TRBV7-9, with D tentatively TRBD2 (6 bases). Germline assignment: CDR1 SEHNR and CDR2 FQNEAQ (reference sequence). The CDR3 sequence is 14 residues long. The ends were cut back, 8 bases at V and 2 bases at J, with 13 bases in the middle. In DNA, the CDR3 is TGTGCCAGCCATGGGACTGGGGCCTACAATGAGCAGTTCTTC. Residues: CASHGTGAYNEQFF.

The rearrangement uses TRBV25-1 and TRBJ2-7; D perhaps matches TRBD1 (6 bases). Germline lookup yields CDR1 MGHDK and CDR2 SYGVNS. This CDR3 contains 16 residues. Trimming left V 3 bases short and J 0 bases short, with 15 bases between. CDR3 DNA: TGTGCCAGCAGTGATACGGGCAGGGGAGACTCCTACGAGCAGTACTTC. Translation gives CASSDTGRGDSYEQYF.

The chain employs TRBV2 and TRBJ2-3, with TRBD2 identical over 8 bases. The V and J ends lost 4 bases and 3 bases, in that order; junction bases with no gene match: 0. The CDR3 sequence is 13 residues long. From germline, CDR1 is SNHLY and CDR2 FYNNEI. CDR3 in amino acids: CASSGGGTDTQYF. For the CDR3, the DNA is TGTGCCAGCAGTGGCGGGGGGACAGATACGCAGTATTTT.

The chain uses TRBV5-6 and TRBJ2-3, with TRBD1 matching over 11 bases. The CDR3 is 14 residues long. The germline gives CDR1 SGHDT, CDR2 YYEEEE. V lost 7 bases, J lost 2 bases, and 3 bases stayed unmatched. The CDR3 spells CASCGQGATDTQYF. The CDR3, as DNA: TGTGCCAGCTGCGGACAGGGGGCCACAGATACGCAGTATTTT.

The J gene is TRBJ2-7, the V gene TRBV19; 7 nucleotides match TRBD2. In germline, CDR1 is LNHDA, CDR2 SQIVND (reference sequence). With 11 bases clipped from V and 3 bases from J, the junction kept 10 bases outside the gene matches. The CDR3 is 13 residues long. CDR3 sequence reads: CAGPQRGNYEQYF. CDR3 nucleotides: TGTGCCGGACCTCAGCGGGGCAACTACGAGCAGTACTTC.

This chain connects TRBV7-3 to TRBJ2-2; 8 bases map to TRBD1. The CDR3 is 16 residues long. J gave up 2 bases and V 0 bases, and 2 bases lay outside the gene matches. Per germline, CDR1 SGHTA and CDR2 FQGTGA. The DNA for the CDR3 is TGTGCCAGCAGCTTAACACCAGGGGGCAACACCGGGGAGCTGTTTTTT. It yields the protein CASSLTPGGNTGELFF.